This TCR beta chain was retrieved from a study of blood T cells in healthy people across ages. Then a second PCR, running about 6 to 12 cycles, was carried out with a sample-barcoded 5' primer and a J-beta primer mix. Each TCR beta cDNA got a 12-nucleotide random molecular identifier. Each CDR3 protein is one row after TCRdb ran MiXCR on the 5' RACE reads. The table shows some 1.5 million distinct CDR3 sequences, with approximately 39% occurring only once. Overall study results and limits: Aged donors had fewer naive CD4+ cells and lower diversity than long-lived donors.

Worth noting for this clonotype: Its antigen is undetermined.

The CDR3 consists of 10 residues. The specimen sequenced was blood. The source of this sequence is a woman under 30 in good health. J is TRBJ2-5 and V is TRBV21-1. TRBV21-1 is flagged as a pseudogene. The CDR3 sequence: CASISETQYF. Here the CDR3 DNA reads TGTGCCAGCATTTCAGAGACCCAGTACTTC.